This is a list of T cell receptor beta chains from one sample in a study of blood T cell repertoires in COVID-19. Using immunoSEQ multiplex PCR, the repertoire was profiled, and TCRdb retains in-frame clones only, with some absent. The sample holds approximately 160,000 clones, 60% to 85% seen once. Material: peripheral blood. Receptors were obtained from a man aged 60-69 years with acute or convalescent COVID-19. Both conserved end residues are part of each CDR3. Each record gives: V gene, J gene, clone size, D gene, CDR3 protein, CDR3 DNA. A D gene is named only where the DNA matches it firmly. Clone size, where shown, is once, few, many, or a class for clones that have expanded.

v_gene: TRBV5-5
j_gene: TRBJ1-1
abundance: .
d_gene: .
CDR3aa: CASKVSIGGLRMNTEAFF
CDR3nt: TGTGCCAGCAAAGTAAGTATAGGAGGGTTGAGAATGAACACTGAAGCTTTCTTT

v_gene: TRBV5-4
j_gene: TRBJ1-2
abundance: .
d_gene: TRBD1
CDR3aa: CASSPTGGINYGYTF
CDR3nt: TGTGCCAGCAGCCCAACAGGGGGGATTAACTATGGCTACACCTTC

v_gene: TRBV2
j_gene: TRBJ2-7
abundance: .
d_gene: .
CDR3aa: CASSEGRAYEQYF
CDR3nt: TGTGCCAGCAGTGAAGGCAGGGCCTACGAGCAGTACTTC

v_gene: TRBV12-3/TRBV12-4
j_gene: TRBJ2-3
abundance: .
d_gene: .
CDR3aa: CASTNTDTQYF
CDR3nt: TGTGCCAGCACCAACACAGATACGCAGTATTTT

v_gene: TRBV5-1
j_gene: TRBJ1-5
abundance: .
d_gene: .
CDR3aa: CASSLGPPGDQPQHF
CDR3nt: TGCGCCAGCAGCTTGGGTCCGCCAGGGGATCAGCCCCAGCATTTT

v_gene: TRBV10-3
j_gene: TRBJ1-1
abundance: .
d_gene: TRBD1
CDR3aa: CAIRTTGVNTEAFF
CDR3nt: TGTGCCATCAGGACGACAGGGGTGAACACTGAAGCTTTCTTT

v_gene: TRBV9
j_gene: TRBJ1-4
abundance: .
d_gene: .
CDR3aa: CASSAGQPATNEKLFF
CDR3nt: TGTGCCAGCAGCGCCGGACAGCCAGCAACTAATGAAAAACTGTTTTTT

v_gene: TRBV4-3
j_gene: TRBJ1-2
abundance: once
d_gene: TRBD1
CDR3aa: CASSQTGQGSNYGYTF
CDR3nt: TGCGCCAGCAGCCAAACCGGACAGGGCTCAAACTATGGCTACACCTTC

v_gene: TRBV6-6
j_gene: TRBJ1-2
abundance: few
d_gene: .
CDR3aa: CASSYSDSITPGGYTF
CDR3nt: TGTGCCAGCAGTTACTCGGACAGCATTACCCCCGGGGGCTACACCTTC

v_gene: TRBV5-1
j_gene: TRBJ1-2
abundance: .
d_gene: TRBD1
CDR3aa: CASSLGGQPDTF
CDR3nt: TGCGCCAGCAGCTTGGGGGGACAGCCGGACACCTTC

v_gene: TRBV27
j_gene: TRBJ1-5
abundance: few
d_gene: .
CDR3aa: CASSLSGVQPQHF
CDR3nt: TGTGCCAGCAGTTTATCAGGGGTGCAGCCCCAGCATTTT

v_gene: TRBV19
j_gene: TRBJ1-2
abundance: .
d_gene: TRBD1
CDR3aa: CASRTGARDGYTF
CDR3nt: TGTGCCAGCCGGACAGGGGCGCGAGATGGCTACACCTTC

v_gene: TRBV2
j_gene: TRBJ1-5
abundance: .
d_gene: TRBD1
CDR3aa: CASSEEQGYQPQHF
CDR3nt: TGTGCCAGCAGTGAAGAACAGGGGTATCAGCCCCAGCATTTT

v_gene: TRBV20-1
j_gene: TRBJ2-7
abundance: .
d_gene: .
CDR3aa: CSARTGYEQYF
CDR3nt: TGCAGTGCTAGGACAGGCTATGAGCAGTACTTC

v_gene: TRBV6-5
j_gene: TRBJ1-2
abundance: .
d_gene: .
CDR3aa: CASTRNQGIYGYTF
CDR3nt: TGTGCCAGCACCAGGAACCAGGGGATCTATGGCTACACCTTC

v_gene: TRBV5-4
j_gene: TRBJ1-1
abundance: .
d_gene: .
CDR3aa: CASSLQSNTEAFF
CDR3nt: TGTGCCAGCAGCTTGCAGTCGAACACTGAAGCTTTCTTT

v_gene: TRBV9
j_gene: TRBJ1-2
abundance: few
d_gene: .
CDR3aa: CASSVTAGTNYGYTF
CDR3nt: TGTGCCAGCAGCGTAACGGCAGGTACTAACTATGGCTACACCTTC

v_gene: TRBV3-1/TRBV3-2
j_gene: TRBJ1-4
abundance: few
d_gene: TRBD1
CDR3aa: CASSHKDRVFF
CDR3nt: TGTGCCAGCAGCCATAAGGACAGGGTGTTTTTT

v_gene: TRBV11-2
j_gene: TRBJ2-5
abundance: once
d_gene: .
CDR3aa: CASSPNYIETQYF
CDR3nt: TGTGCCAGCAGCCCGAACTATATAGAGACCCAGTACTTC

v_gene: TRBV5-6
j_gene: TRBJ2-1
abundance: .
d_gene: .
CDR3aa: CASSLEQTVMGYNEQFF
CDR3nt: TGTGCCAGCAGCTTGGAACAGACGGTTATGGGTTACAATGAGCAGTTCTTC

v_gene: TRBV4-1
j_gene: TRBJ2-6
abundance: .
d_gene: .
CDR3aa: CASSQMRYSSGANVLTF
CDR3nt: TGCGCCAGCAGCCAGATGAGATACAGCTCTGGGGCCAACGTCCTGACTTTC

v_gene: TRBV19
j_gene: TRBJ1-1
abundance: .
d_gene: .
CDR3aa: CASSPQGSAEAFF
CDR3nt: TGTGCCAGTAGTCCACAGGGTTCTGCTGAAGCTTTCTTT

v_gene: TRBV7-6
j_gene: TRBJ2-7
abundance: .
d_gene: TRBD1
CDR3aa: CASSPTGTGSVYEQYF
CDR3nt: TGTGCCAGCAGCCCCACCGGGACAGGGAGCGTCTACGAGCAGTACTTC

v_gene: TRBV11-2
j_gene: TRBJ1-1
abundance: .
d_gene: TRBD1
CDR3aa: CASSLVRTGAEAFF
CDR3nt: TGTGCCAGCAGCTTAGTGAGGACAGGGGCTGAAGCTTTCTTT